The source of this TCR beta chain is a study of shared clonotypes between healthy human individuals. Here immunoSEQ multiplex PCR was the method, and the copy in TCRdb shows in-frame clones only, minus some. The sample lists under 1,100,000 clones; about 77% were seen once. This clone was recorded once. The CDR3 sequence is 14 residues long. Trimming cost V 10 bases and J 1 base, with 14 bases left between them. The germline V gene encodes CDR1 ENHRY and CDR2 SYGVKD. The sample consisted of memory CD4+ T cells sorted from blood. As to subset: CD45RA-negative fraction. The J gene is TRBJ1-5, the V gene TRBV10-3, with D possibly TRBD1 on 6 matching bases. This receptor was obtained from a man between 18 and 29 years old in good health. CDR3: CASRTRGSNQPQHF. CDR3 nucleotide sequence: TGTGCCAGCAGGACCAGGGGAAGCAATCAGCCCCAGCATTTT.